This is a list of T cell receptor beta chains from one sample in a study of blood T cell repertoires in COVID-19. This table comes from immunoSEQ multiplex PCR, and its TCRdb copy is limited to in-frame clones, with some not included. The table has over 85,000 clones, less than 85% seen once; the top ten hold more than 30%. The sequenced material came from peripheral blood. Receptors originate from a man older than 75 with acute or convalescent COVID-19. CDR3s include the opening cysteine and the closing phenylalanine or tryptophan. The D gene is left open where the match is weak. Size is omitted from some rows. Given values are once, few, many or a class for expanded clones.

cdr3_aa cdr3_nt j_call clone_size v_call d_call
CASSHVTGDQETQYF TGTGCCAGCAGCCACGTGACAGGGGACCAAGAGACCCAGTACTTC TRBJ2-5 - TRBV3-1/TRBV3-2 TRBD1
CASSRQAGYTF TGTGCCAGTAGTAGACAGGCCGGCTACACCTTC TRBJ1-2 few TRBV19 -
CASSTGGIDEQYF TGTGCCAGCAGTACAGGGGGCATCGACGAGCAGTACTTC TRBJ2-7 - TRBV6-2/TRBV6-3 TRBD1
CASSEAGPSSYEQYF TGTGCCAGCAGTGAAGCGGGCCCGAGCTCCTACGAGCAGTACTTC TRBJ2-7 - TRBV6-1 -
CASSLQGSRTEAFF TGTGCCAGCAGCTTGCAGGGAAGTAGGACTGAAGCTTTCTTT TRBJ1-1 - TRBV5-6 -
CASGHPLKPNSPLHF TGCGCCAGCGGACACCCTCTCAAACCAAATTCACCCCTCCACTTT TRBJ1-6 - TRBV10-1 -
CASSPPTGGAETQYF TGCGCCAGCAGCCCCCCGACAGGGGGCGCGGAGACCCAGTACTTC TRBJ2-5 - TRBV5-1 TRBD1
CASSGSPRDGYTF TGTGCCAGTAGTGGTTCACCCCGGGATGGCTACACCTTC TRBJ1-2 - TRBV19 -
CASKTGIPGELFF TGCGCCAGCAAGACAGGGATACCCGGGGAGCTGTTTTTT TRBJ2-2 - TRBV23-1 TRBD1
CASSDSGNEKLFF TGCGCCAGCAGTGATTCAGGGAATGAAAAACTGTTTTTT TRBJ1-4 - TRBV10-1 -
CASSPTQGDYNSPLHF TGTGCCAGCAGTCCGACCCAGGGGGACTATAATTCACCCCTCCACTTT TRBJ1-6 - TRBV28 TRBD1
CASSFASGLYEQYF TGTGCCAGCAGCTTCGCTAGCGGACTCTACGAGCAGTACTTC TRBJ2-7 - TRBV9 TRBD2
CASSQYTGGLSNEKLFF TGTGCCAGCAGCCAATACACAGGGGGCCTCAGTAATGAAAAACTGTTTTTT TRBJ1-4 - TRBV3-1/TRBV3-2 TRBD1
CASSVGQGIAKNIQYF TGTGCCAGCAGCGTAGGGCAGGGAATAGCCAAAAACATTCAGTACTTC TRBJ2-4 once TRBV9 -
CASSQQTGFYGYTF TGCGCCAGCAGCCAACAGACAGGGTTCTATGGCTACACCTTC TRBJ1-2 - TRBV4-1 TRBD1
CASTPSLAGGLYNEQFF TGTGCCAGCACTCCGTCATTAGCGGGAGGTCTCTACAATGAGCAGTTCTTC TRBJ2-1 - TRBV28 TRBD2
CASVGLAKRGSETQYF TGCGCCAGTGTGGGACTAGCTAAAAGGGGATCCGAGACCCAGTACTTC TRBJ2-5 - TRBV5-1 TRBD2
CASGLPGNTIYF TGTGCCAGCGGACTCCCTGGAAACACCATATATTTT TRBJ1-3 - TRBV11-2 -
CASSFGQGAGYGYTF TGTGCCAGTAGTTTCGGACAGGGGGCTGGCTATGGCTACACCTTC TRBJ1-2 - TRBV19 TRBD1
CASRTGPQAEAFF TGTGCCAGTAGGACAGGGCCGCAGGCTGAAGCTTTCTTT TRBJ1-1 - TRBV19 TRBD1
CALRLGETQYF TGTGCCCTGAGGCTCGGGGAGACCCAGTACTTC TRBJ2-5 once TRBV19 -
CASSLGQGTQETQYF TGTGCCAGCAGCTTAGGACAGGGGACCCAAGAGACCCAGTACTTC TRBJ2-5 - TRBV11-3 TRBD1
CASSLPGTGTSPLHF TGTGCCAGCAGCTTACCCGGGACAGGGACATCACCCCTCCACTTT TRBJ1-6 few TRBV7-2 TRBD1
CASSQLQGAAYGYTF TGTGCCAGCAGCCAACTACAGGGGGCGGCCTATGGCTACACCTTC TRBJ1-2 - TRBV11-2 TRBD1
CASSAGGQGEAFF TGTGCCAGCAGCGCAGGGGGACAGGGCGAGGCTTTCTTT TRBJ1-1 few TRBV7-9 TRBD1
CASSSYPGQGIGGYTF TGTGCCAGCAGTTCTTACCCGGGACAGGGGATTGGTGGCTACACCTTC TRBJ1-2 - TRBV27 TRBD1
CTSSKQVGRDNEQFF TGCACCAGCAGCAAACAGGTGGGCCGTGACAATGAGCAGTTCTTC TRBJ2-1 - TRBV1 -
CASSTPGGYTYEQYF TGTGCCAGTAGTACTCCAGGGGGCTACACCTACGAGCAGTACTTC TRBJ2-7 - TRBV19 TRBD1
CASSAGATGEQFF TGTGCCAGCAGCGCGGGGGCGACAGGTGAGCAGTTCTTC TRBJ2-1 once TRBV7-2 -
CASSLGPGHLAKNIQYF TGTGCCAGCAGCTTGGGTCCGGGACACTTAGCCAAAAACATTCAGTACTTC TRBJ2-4 - TRBV7-2 -
CATSRDPGVLSYEQYF TGTGCCACCAGCAGAGATCCGGGAGTTCTATCCTACGAGCAGTACTTC TRBJ2-7 once TRBV15 -
CASSQDQPGRNSPLHF TGTGCCAGCAGCCAAGATCAGCCAGGGAGGAATTCACCCCTCCACTTT TRBJ1-6 - TRBV3-1/TRBV3-2 -
CASTSGLAIYNEQFF TGTGCCAGTACTTCCGGGCTAGCGATCTACAATGAGCAGTTCTTC TRBJ2-1 - TRBV6-5 -
CATSDPVAGGPDTQYF TGTGCCACCAGTGATCCGGTAGCGGGAGGGCCAGATACGCAGTATTTT TRBJ2-3 - TRBV24-1 TRBD2
CASSDQGENTGELFF TGTGCCAGCAGTGACCAGGGGGAGAACACCGGGGAGCTGTTTTTT TRBJ2-2 - TRBV6-4 TRBD1
CASSEAGQGYEQYF TGTGCCAGCAGTGAAGCGGGACAGGGTTACGAGCAGTACTTC TRBJ2-7 - TRBV2 TRBD1
CAWSVQAGTNTNTEAFF TGTGCCTGGAGTGTTCAAGCCGGGACAAACACCAACACTGAAGCTTTCTTT TRBJ1-1 - TRBV30 -
CASSIEGAVREKLFF TGTGCCAGCAGTATTGAGGGGGCCGTTCGCGAAAAACTGTTTTTT TRBJ1-4 - TRBV28 TRBD1
CASSPPGGQETQYF TGTGCCAGCAGCCCACCCGGGGGGCAAGAGACCCAGTACTTC TRBJ2-5 - TRBV5-4 TRBD2
CASSYSRADTQYF TGTGCCAGCAGTTACTCGAGAGCAGATACGCAGTATTTT TRBJ2-3 - TRBV6-2/TRBV6-3 -
CASSLVVLVLLFSYNEQFF TGCGCCAGCAGCTTGGTAGTTCTAGTCCTACTGTTTTCCTACAATGAGCAGTTCTTC TRBJ2-1 once TRBV5-1 -
CATSGQGIAYGQYF TGTGCCACCAGTGGCCAGGGGATAGCCTACGGACAGTACTTC TRBJ2-7 - TRBV24-1 -
CASSYEGAVQPQHF TGTGCCAGCAGTTACGAGGGGGCTGTCCAGCCCCAGCATTTT TRBJ1-5 - TRBV6-6 TRBD1
CASSLYTGTYNEQFF TGTGCCAGCAGCTTATACACAGGGACCTACAATGAGCAGTTCTTC TRBJ2-1 - TRBV3-1/TRBV3-2 -
CATSDLLSDQPQHF TGTGCCACCAGTGATTTGCTCTCGGATCAGCCCCAGCATTTT TRBJ1-5 - TRBV24-1 -
CATSTSSGPQHF TGTGCCACCAGCACCTCTTCGGGGCCCCAGCATTTT TRBJ1-5 - TRBV15 -
CASSITGGTEAFF TGTGCCAGCAGCATAACAGGGGGAACTGAAGCTTTCTTT TRBJ1-1 - TRBV7-9 TRBD1
CASSPRGGITEAFF TGTGCCAGCAGCCCCCGGGGGGGGATCACTGAAGCTTTCTTT TRBJ1-1 - TRBV7-2 -
CASSLEQGDTEAFF TGTGCCAGCAGCTTAGAGCAGGGGGACACTGAAGCTTTCTTT TRBJ1-1 - TRBV7-2 TRBD1
CASSSYPTAPGPQYF TGTGCCAGCAGCTCATATCCCACAGCCCCAGGGCCCCAGTACTTC TRBJ2-5 - TRBV7-2 -
CASSFTGDGTGELFF TGTGCCAGCAGCTTCACAGGGGACGGCACCGGGGAGCTGTTTTTT TRBJ2-2 - TRBV7-3 TRBD1
CASSMRPVNSPLHF TGTGCCAGTAGTATGAGGCCAGTGAATTCACCCCTCCACTTT TRBJ1-6 - TRBV19 -
CASSNRGESTDTQYF TGTGCCAGCAGTAACCGGGGGGAGTCCACAGATACGCAGTATTTT TRBJ2-3 - TRBV9 TRBD2